A selection of T cell receptor beta chains follows, all from one sample in a study of cytomegalovirus exposure and HLA in healthy donors. Sequencing was performed with immunoSEQ multiplex PCR; in TCRdb, only in-frame clones are kept and a portion is missing. The table includes 180,000 or so clones, over 75% detected once. Sequenced sample: PBMCs. All receptors derive from a boy younger than 10 in good health and CMV-seronegative. The CDR3 runs from the conserved cysteine through the conserved F or W. A D gene is named only where the DNA matches it firmly. Clone size, where shown, is once, few, many, or a class for clones that have expanded.

d_call j_call v_call clone_size cdr3_nt cdr3_aa
- TRBJ2-5 TRBV11-2 once TGTGCCAGCAGCTCCCGATCTAGCGTGGAGACCCAGTACTTC CASSSRSSVETQYF
- TRBJ2-3 TRBV30 - TGTGCCTGGAGTCCAACGCTGACAAGGGGGTCCAAAGATACGCAGTATTTT CAWSPTLTRGSKDTQYF
- TRBJ2-7 TRBV20-1 - TGCAGTGCTAGGGACAGCTACGAGCAGTACTTC CSARDSYEQYF
- TRBJ1-2 TRBV21-1 - TGTGCCAGCCGTGAGGAGTCCCGTACCGACTATGGCTACACCTTC CASREESRTDYGYTF
- TRBJ2-1 TRBV7-2 - TGTGCCAGCAGCCAAGAAGCAGGGCCGGGCAATGAGCAGTTCTTC CASSQEAGPGNEQFF
- TRBJ1-5 TRBV5-1 - TGCGCCAGCAGCTTGGCCGGAGCGGAGCCCCAGCATTTT CASSLAGAEPQHF
TRBD2 TRBJ2-3 TRBV27 once TGTGCCAGTTCGAGGGCGGGGGTAAGCACAGATACGCAGTATTTT CASSRAGVSTDTQYF
TRBD2 TRBJ2-1 TRBV6-6 once TGTGCCAGCAGAGCGGGGGGGCCAGATGAGCAGTTCTTC CASRAGGPDEQFF
TRBD2 TRBJ2-1 TRBV9 - TGTGCCAGCAGCGCCCGGACTAGCGGGGGGCCCTACAATGAGCAGTTCTTC CASSARTSGGPYNEQFF
TRBD1 TRBJ1-5 TRBV6-1 - TGTGCCACGCACCTCAGGACAGGGACTTATCAGCCCCAGCATTTT CATHLRTGTYQPQHF
TRBD1 TRBJ1-2 TRBV2 - TGTGCCAGCAGGGACAGGGGGCCTCCTAACTATGGCTACACCTTC CASRDRGPPNYGYTF
TRBD1 TRBJ2-7 TRBV7-9 few TGTGCCAGCAGCCGTTGGGACAGACTCTCCTACGAGCAGTACTTC CASSRWDRLSYEQYF
- TRBJ1-2 TRBV5-1 - TGCGCCAGCAGCCCGGAGGGCCTCTATGGCTACACCTTC CASSPEGLYGYTF
TRBD1 TRBJ1-1 TRBV2 few TGTGCCAGCAGTTGGACAGGCCGAGAACGATCTTTCTTT CASSWTGRERSFF
- TRBJ2-7 TRBV30 - TGTGCCTGGCGCCACACGGGTTCTTCTCTCGAGCAGTACTTC CAWRHTGSSLEQYF
- TRBJ2-2 TRBV9 few TGTGCCAGCAGCGTAGAGAAGGGGTCCGGGGAGCTGTTTTTT CASSVEKGSGELFF
TRBD2 TRBJ2-2 TRBV7-2 - TGTGCCAGCAGCTTACGGACTAGCGGAGGTAACACCGGGGAGCTGTTTTTT CASSLRTSGGNTGELFF
TRBD2 TRBJ2-3 TRBV5-6 - TGTGCCAGCAGACCTAGCGGGGGGGCCACAGATACGCAGTATTTT CASRPSGGATDTQYF
- TRBJ1-1 TRBV5-1 - TGCGCCAGCAGCTTGGAAGGGGGGGACACTGAAGCTTTCTTT CASSLEGGDTEAFF
TRBD2 TRBJ2-3 TRBV5-4 - TGTGCCAGCAGCTTGGAAGTGGGGGGGGGACCCACAGATACGCAGTATTTT CASSLEVGGGPTDTQYF
- TRBJ2-2 TRBV7-8 - TGTGCCAGCAGTCCGGACGGGGAATATGGCACCGGGGAGCTGTTTTTT CASSPDGEYGTGELFF
TRBD1 TRBJ1-2 TRBV11-3 - TGTGCCAGCAGCTTGACAGGGGGCTATGGCTACACCTTC CASSLTGGYGYTF
- TRBJ2-7 TRBV5-1 - TGCGCCAGCAGCTTTGGGCAGGGGTCCTCCTACGAGCAGTACTTC CASSFGQGSSYEQYF
TRBD2 TRBJ2-5 TRBV4-1 - TGCGCCAGCAGCCAACGGGGGGGCCAAGAGACCCAGTACTTC CASSQRGGQETQYF
TRBD1 TRBJ2-7 TRBV2 few TGTGCCAGCAGTGAAGAGACAGGGATGGGAGAGCAGTACTTC CASSEETGMGEQYF
TRBD2 TRBJ2-1 TRBV7-2 - TGTGCCAGCTCCCTGGGGAGGGCATATGAGCAGTTCTTC CASSLGRAYEQFF
- TRBJ2-2 TRBV29-1 - TGCAGCGTTGATTGGGGAGTTGCCGGGGAGCTGTTTTTT CSVDWGVAGELFF
TRBD2 TRBJ2-1 TRBV18 - TGTGCCAGCTCACGGGCCGGGGAGGGAGCGCAGTTCTTC CASSRAGEGAQFF
TRBD2 TRBJ2-1 TRBV7-9 - TGTGCCAGCAGCCCGGGACTAGCGGGGGGGCGGGAGCAGTTCTTC CASSPGLAGGREQFF
- TRBJ2-2 TRBV4-1 once TGCGCCAGCAGCCACAGTCTAGCCTCTGGGGAGCTGTTTTTT CASSHSLASGELFF
- TRBJ1-1 TRBV11-2 - TGTGCCAGCAGCTTAGTGCGGGGGGGAAGGGCTTTCTTT CASSLVRGGRAFF
- TRBJ1-4 TRBV7-3 - TGTGCCATCCTGCCCCCTACATCCGGGACAAGTTATGAAAAACTGTTTTTT CAILPPTSGTSYEKLFF
- TRBJ1-4 TRBV20-1 - TGCAGTGCTAGACAGGCACCAAAACTGTTTTTT CSARQAPKLFF
- TRBJ2-3 TRBV14 - TGTGCCAGCACTCCCACCTTGGGGGGGCCCCCAGATACGCAGTATTTT CASTPTLGGPPDTQYF
TRBD1 TRBJ1-2 TRBV2 - TGTGCCAGCAGCGATACCGGGACAGGGAGTGGCTACACCTTC CASSDTGTGSGYTF
TRBD2 TRBJ2-7 TRBV18 - TGTGCCAGCTCACCACCGAGCGGGGTCGAGCAGTACTTC CASSPPSGVEQYF
TRBD2 TRBJ2-3 TRBV2 - TGTGCCAGCAGTGAGAGCTGGAAAGCGGGGTTAATAGATACGCAGTATTTT CASSESWKAGLIDTQYF
- TRBJ2-2 TRBV14 few TGTGCCAGCAGCCAAGAAAGGGGGATCGCTTACACCGGGGAGCTGTTTTTT CASSQERGIAYTGELFF
- TRBJ2-1 TRBV19 - TGTGCCAGTAGTATCTCGCACAGGGCCGCGGACAATGAGCAGTTCTTC CASSISHRAADNEQFF
TRBD1 TRBJ2-1 TRBV2 once TGTGCCAGCAGCGCCCGCGCCTTAGGGGACAGGGCTTCAAATGAGCAGTTCTTC CASSARALGDRASNEQFF
- TRBJ1-2 TRBV7-9 - TGTGCCAGCAGCTTGGCAGGCGCTAACTATGGCTACACCTTC CASSLAGANYGYTF
- TRBJ1-3 TRBV4-3 - TGCGCCAGCAGCCAAGAACTTAGCGCCGAAATCTCTGGAAACACCATATATTTT CASSQELSAEISGNTIYF
TRBD2 TRBJ2-1 TRBV7-9 once TGTGCCAGCAGCCTCGAGGGAGGGTCCTACAATGAGCAGTTCTTC CASSLEGGSYNEQFF
- TRBJ2-7 TRBV9 - TGTGCCAGCAGCGTAGGCGGGTCTAGCTCCTACGAGCAGTACTTC CASSVGGSSSYEQYF
TRBD1 TRBJ1-6 TRBV19 - TGTGCCAGTAGTATCCTACAGGGGAGATATAATTCACCCCTCCACTTT CASSILQGRYNSPLHF
TRBD2 TRBJ2-5 TRBV6-1 - TGTGCCAGCAGCGAATACCTAGCGGGGGCCGGGGAGACCCAGTACTTC CASSEYLAGAGETQYF
TRBD2 TRBJ2-3 TRBV9 - TGTGCCAGCAGTCGTACTAGCGGGGGCACAGATACGCAGTATTTT CASSRTSGGTDTQYF